Presented here are 13 T cell receptor beta chains from one specimen sequenced in a study of cytomegalovirus exposure and HLA in healthy donors. PCR amplification relied on 60 Vbeta primers (plus 13 Jbeta primers). Profiling relied on immunoSEQ multiplex PCR, and the TCRdb table lists in-frame clones only, not all of them. The sample has about 100,000 clones, 73% seen once. The sample was PBMCs. The receptors derive from a middle-aged man in good health and CMV-seronegative.

This sequence joins TRBV28 and TRBJ1-1; no reliable D call. Per the germline V gene, CDR1 is MDHEN and CDR2 is SYDVKM. The V end lost 6 bases, the J end lost 4 bases, and 18 bases lay between the germline ends. This CDR3 spans 15 amino acids. This CDR3 reads CASSPYRVGGTEAFF. In DNA form, the CDR3 reads TGTGCCAGCAGCCCATATCGTGTCGGAGGCACTGAAGCTTTCTTT. The whole variable domain, remainder taken from reference TRBV28 and TRBJ1-1, is DVKVTQSSRYLVKRTGEKVFLECVQDMDHENMFWYRQDPGLGLRLIYFSYDVKMKEKGDIPEGYSVSREKKERFSLILESASTNQTSMYLCASSPYRVGGTEAFFGQGTRLTVV.

The gene calls are TRBV4-2 and TRBJ2-3, with a possible D match to TRBD1 (6 bases). The length of the CDR3 is 14 residues. Germline V gene lookup returns CDR1 LGHNA and CDR2 YNFKEQ. V lost 5 bases, J lost 8 bases, and 17 bases lay in between. DNA of the CDR3: TGTGCCAGCAGCGATGAGCCCTTAGGGGGTACGCAGTATTTT. The encoded protein is CASSDEPLGGTQYF.

The chain is built from TRBV19 and TRBJ1-4, with TRBD1 identical over 7 bases. The CDR3 totals 15 residues. The V gene end was trimmed by 6 bases and the J gene end by 8 bases; junction bases not matched to a gene: 12. Germline-derived CDR1 and CDR2 are LNHDA and SQIVND (reference sequence). In DNA form, the CDR3 reads TGTGCCAGTAGCCCCCCCGACAGGGTTCGGGAAAAACTGTTTTTT. Protein: CASSPPDRVREKLFF.

The gene calls are TRBV27 and TRBJ2-3, with D unclear. Looked up from germline, CDR1 is MNHEY and CDR2 is SMNVEV (reference sequence). Between the trimmed V and J ends, which lost 6 bases and 4 bases, there was a span of 11 bases. The CDR3 loop spans 13 amino acids. This CDR3 reads CASSPSRADTQYF. The CDR3 region has the DNA TGTGCCAGCAGCCCGTCCCGGGCAGATACGCAGTATTTT.

Only a few counts were recorded for this clone. The gene calls are TRBV7-6 and TRBJ2-7, with 9 bases lining up with TRBD1. Germline CDR1 SGHVS, CDR2 FNYEAQ. J lost 2 bases, V lost 4 bases, and 6 bases had no gene match. This CDR3 is 15 amino acids long. DNA of the CDR3: TGTGCCAGCAGCTCCGGGACAGGGAGACCCTACGAGCAGTACTTC. Amino acid sequence: CASSSGTGRPYEQYF.

The chain joins TRBV5-1 to TRBJ1-4, with D possibly matching TRBD1 (5 bases). The CDR3 has 14 amino acids. Per germline, CDR1 SGHRS and CDR2 YFSETQ. Trimming left V 1 base short and J 8 bases short, with 12 bases between. The chain's CDR3 is CASSLNGGEEKLFF. The CDR3 DNA follows: TGCGCCAGCAGCTTGAACGGGGGAGAAGAAAAACTGTTTTTT.

This clone turned up a few times. The chain uses TRBV10-3 and TRBJ2-3, with 12 bases identical to TRBD2. From germline, CDR1 is ENHRY and CDR2 SYGVKD. CDR3 length: 15 amino acids. V gave up 6 bases and J gave up 0 bases; unmatched junction bases: 1. CDR3 sequence: CAISGLAGSTDTQYF. CDR3 bases: TGTGCCATCAGCGGACTAGCGGGAAGCACAGATACGCAGTATTTT.

The chain uses TRBV29-1 and TRBJ2-3; D possibly corresponds to TRBD1 (6 bases). CDR3 size: 16 residues. Germline assignment: CDR1 SQVTM and CDR2 ANQGSEA. V shed 0 bases and J shed 1 base, with 14 bases lying between them. CDR3 region: CSVEDQWGRGTDTQYF. CDR3 nucleotides: TGCAGCGTTGAAGATCAATGGGGGCGCGGCACAGATACGCAGTATTTT.

V and J are TRBV10-3 and TRBJ2-3; the D is unclear. The length of the CDR3 is 12 residues. Trimming shortened V by 1 base and J by 5 bases, and 4 bases separated the two germline ends. CDR1 is ENHRY and CDR2 is SYGVKD in the germline V gene. CDR3 DNA: TGTGCCATCAGTGAGTTTAAAGATACGCAGTATTTT. This gives the protein CAISEFKDTQYF.

This rearrangement joins TRBV18 to TRBJ1-2; TRBD1 might be the D (5 bases). Trimming shortened V by 4 bases and J by 7 bases, and 22 bases separated the two germline ends. From germline, CDR1 is KGHSH and CDR2 LQKENI. The length of the CDR3 is 16 residues. CDR3 protein: CASSRSGEGPVGGYTF. In nucleotides, the CDR3 is TGTGCCAGCTCACGCTCGGGGGAGGGCCCCGTTGGTGGCTACACCTTC.

The chain couples TRBV5-1 to TRBJ1-1; no clear D gene. The V gene lost 3 bases and the J gene lost 2 bases, with 8 bases spanning the gap. CDR1 is SGHRS and CDR2 is YFSETQ in the germline V gene. The CDR3 is made up of 13 amino acids. CDR3 nucleotide sequence: TGCGCCAGCAGCTGGACTCGAAACACTGAAGCTTTCTTT. Amino acids: CASSWTRNTEAFF.

The V gene is TRBV9, the J gene TRBJ2-5; D is possibly TRBD1 (5 bases). Germline V CDR1 and CDR2: SGDLS, YYNGEE. This CDR3 is 14 amino acids long. V was clipped by 0 bases and J by 5 bases, with 11 bases between them. CDR3 loop: CASSVEGVGETQYF. The CDR3 DNA reads TGTGCCAGCAGCGTAGAAGGGGTAGGGGAGACCCAGTACTTC.

This clone has just one count. This rearrangement joins TRBV7-2 to TRBJ1-1, with a possible D match to TRBD1 (6 bases). The length of the CDR3 is 17 residues. V lost 10 bases and J lost 4, with 28 bases in between. Germline V CDR1 and CDR2: SGHTA, FQGNSA. The CDR3 DNA reads TGTGCCACCAGTATAACAGGCGGGGGCAGATATGTCACTGAAGCTTTCTTT. Translated: CATSITGGGRYVTEAFF.